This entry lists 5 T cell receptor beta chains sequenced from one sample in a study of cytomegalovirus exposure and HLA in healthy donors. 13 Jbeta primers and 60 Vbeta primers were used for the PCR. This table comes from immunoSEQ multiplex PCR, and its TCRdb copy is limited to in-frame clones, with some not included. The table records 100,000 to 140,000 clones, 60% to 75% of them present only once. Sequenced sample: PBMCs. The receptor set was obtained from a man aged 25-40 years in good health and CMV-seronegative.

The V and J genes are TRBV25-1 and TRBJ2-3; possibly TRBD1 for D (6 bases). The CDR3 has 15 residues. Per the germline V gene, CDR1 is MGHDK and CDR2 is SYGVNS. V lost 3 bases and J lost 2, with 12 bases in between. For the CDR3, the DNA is TGTGCCAGCAGTGACCCGGGACAATTCACAGATACGCAGTATTTT. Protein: CASSDPGQFTDTQYF.

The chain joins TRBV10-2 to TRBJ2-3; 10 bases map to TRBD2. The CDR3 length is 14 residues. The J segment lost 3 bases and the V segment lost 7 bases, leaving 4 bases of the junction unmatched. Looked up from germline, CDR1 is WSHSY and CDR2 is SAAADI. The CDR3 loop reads CASNLAGVTDTQYF. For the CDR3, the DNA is TGCGCCAGCAACCTAGCGGGAGTGACAGATACGCAGTATTTT.

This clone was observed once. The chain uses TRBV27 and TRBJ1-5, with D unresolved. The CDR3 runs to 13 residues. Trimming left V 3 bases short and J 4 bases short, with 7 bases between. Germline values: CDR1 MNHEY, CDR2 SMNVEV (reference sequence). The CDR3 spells CASSFDLNQPQHF. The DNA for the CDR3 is TGTGCCAGCAGTTTCGACTTAAATCAGCCCCAGCATTTT.

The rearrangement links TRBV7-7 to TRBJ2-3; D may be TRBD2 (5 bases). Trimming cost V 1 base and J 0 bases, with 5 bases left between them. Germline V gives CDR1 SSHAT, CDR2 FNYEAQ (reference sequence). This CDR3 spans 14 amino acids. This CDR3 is CASSLGTSTDTQYF. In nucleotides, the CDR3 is TGTGCCAGCAGCTTAGGGACTAGCACAGATACGCAGTATTTT.

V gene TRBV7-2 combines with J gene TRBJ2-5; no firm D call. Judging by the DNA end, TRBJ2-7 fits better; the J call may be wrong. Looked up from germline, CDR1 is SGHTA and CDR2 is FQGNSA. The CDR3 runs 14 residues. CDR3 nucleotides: TGTGCCAGCAGCTTAGTACCAGGATCCTACGAGCAGTACTTC. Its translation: CASSLVPGSYEQYF.